The next 4 T cell receptor beta chains were all read from a single sample in a study of CD8 T cells in Susac syndrome. RNA totalling about 0.45 to 1 ug underwent reverse transcription with random hexamers. TCRdb reprocessed the immunoSEQ multiplex PCR reads with MiXCR, giving one entry per CDR3 protein. Of roughly 150,000 distinct CDR3 sequences listed, about 94% are singletons. The source material was CD8+ T cells from PBMCs. These receptors were collected from a human donor with multiple sclerosis.

This chain connects TRBV3-1 to TRBJ2-5, with TRBD2 as a possible D gene (8 bases). This CDR3 is 18 amino acids long. The ends were cut back, 0 bases at V and 1 base at J, with 18 bases in the middle. Looked up from germline, CDR1 is LGHDT and CDR2 is YNNKEL (reference sequence). In DNA, the CDR3 is TGTGCCAGCAGCCAAGATCGACAGGGCGGGGGGCCCCAAGAGACCCAGTACTTC. Amino acid sequence: CASSQDRQGGGPQETQYF.

CDR3 in amino acids: CASKKRNTEAFF. The CDR3, as DNA: TGTGCCAGCAAGAAGAGGAACACTGAAGCTTTCTTT. This chain connects TRBV6-2 or TRBV6-3 to TRBJ1-1; unclear D gene. Germline V gene lookup returns CDR1 MNHEY and CDR2 SVGEGT. The germline V and J ends were trimmed by 7 bases and 1 base, with 7 bases remaining between them. The CDR3 sequence is 12 residues long.

CDR3 protein: CSVSPRFF. The CDR3 region has the DNA TGCAGCGTTTCACCCCGGTTCTTC. The rearrangement links TRBV29-1 to TRBJ2-1, with D hard to call. The ends were cut back, 5 bases at V and 15 bases at J, with 8 bases in the middle. The CDR3 contains 8 residues. Germline assignment: CDR1 SQVTM and CDR2 ANQGSEA.

This chain links TRBV12-3 or TRBV12-4 with TRBJ1-1; no definite D call. The length of the CDR3 is 15 residues. Trimming took off 3 bases at V and 3 bases at J, with 14 bases between the two ends. CDR3 sequence: CASSFPRTGHTEAFF. The DNA for the CDR3 is TGTGCCAGCAGTTTCCCCCGCACCGGGCACACTGAAGCTTTCTTT.